What follows are 2 T cell receptor beta chains derived from one specimen sequenced in a study of T cells in Graves' hyperthyroidism and ophthalmopathy. Amplified TCR beta CDR3 regions came from RNA transcripts. Researchers ran a first-round RT-PCR on the TCR CDR3 using the HTBI primer set. TCRdb called the multiplex PCR reads again in MiXCR, with one record for every CDR3 protein. Here the sample spans approximately 640,000 distinct CDR3 sequences, about a sixth being singletons. The sample was blood. The receptors here all came from a young woman with Graves' hyperthyroidism.

Ten or more counts support this clonotype. This chain uses TRBV28 with TRBJ2-2, with 11 bases matching TRBD2. V shed 7 bases, J shed 3 bases, and the junction held 7 bases outside the gene matches. The CDR3 spans 16 residues. Germline loops: CDR1 MDHEN, CDR2 SYDVKM. CDR3 amino acids: CASTFLAGGHTGELFF. The CDR3 nucleotides read TGTGCCAGCACCTTTTTAGCGGGAGGGCACACCGGGGAGCTGTTTTTT.

The chain is built from TRBV28 and TRBJ1-6; TRBD1 agrees at 8 bases. CDR3 length: 16 residues. CDR1 is MDHEN and CDR2 is SYDVKM in the germline V gene. V was clipped by 5 bases and J by 5 bases; unmatched bases: 8. The CDR3 reads CASSATGGFDNSPLHF. Here the CDR3 DNA reads TGTGCCAGCAGTGCCACAGGGGGGTTCGATAATTCACCCCTCCACTTT.